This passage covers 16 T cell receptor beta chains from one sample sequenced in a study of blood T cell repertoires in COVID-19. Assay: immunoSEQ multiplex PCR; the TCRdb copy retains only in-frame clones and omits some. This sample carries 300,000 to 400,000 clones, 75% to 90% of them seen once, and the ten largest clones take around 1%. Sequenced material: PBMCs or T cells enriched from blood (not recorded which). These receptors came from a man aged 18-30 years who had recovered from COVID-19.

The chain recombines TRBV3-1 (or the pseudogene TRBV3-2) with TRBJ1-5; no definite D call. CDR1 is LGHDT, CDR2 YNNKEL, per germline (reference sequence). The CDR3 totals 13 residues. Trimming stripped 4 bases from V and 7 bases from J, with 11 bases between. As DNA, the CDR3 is TGTGCCAGCAGCCCCTCTCTGGAGCAGCCCCAGCATTTT. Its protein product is CASSPSLEQPQHF.

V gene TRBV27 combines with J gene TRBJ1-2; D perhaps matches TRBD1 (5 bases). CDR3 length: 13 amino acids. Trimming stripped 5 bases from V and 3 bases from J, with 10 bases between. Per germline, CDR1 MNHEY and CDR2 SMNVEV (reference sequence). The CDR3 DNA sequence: TGTGCCAGCAGTCTAACCAGGGACTATGGCTACACCTTC. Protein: CASSLTRDYGYTF.

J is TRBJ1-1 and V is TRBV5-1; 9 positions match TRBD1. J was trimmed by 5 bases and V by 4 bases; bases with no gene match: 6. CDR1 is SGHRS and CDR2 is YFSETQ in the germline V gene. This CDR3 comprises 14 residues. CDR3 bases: TGCGCCAGCAGCCCGGACAGGGGCTGGACTGAAGCTTTCTTT. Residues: CASSPDRGWTEAFF.

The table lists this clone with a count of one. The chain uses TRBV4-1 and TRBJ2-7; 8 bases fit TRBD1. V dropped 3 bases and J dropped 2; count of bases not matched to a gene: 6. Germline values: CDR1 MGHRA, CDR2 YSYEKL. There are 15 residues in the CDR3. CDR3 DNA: TGCGCCAGCAGCCAGATACAGGGGGTTACCTACGAGCAGTACTTC. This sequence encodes CASSQIQGVTYEQYF.

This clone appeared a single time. The CDR3 protein is CASSSVTPGQGLYEQYF. The DNA of the CDR3 is TGTGCCAGCAGCTCGGTTACGCCTGGACAGGGACTCTACGAGCAGTACTTC. This rearrangement joins TRBV7-2 to TRBJ2-7; TRBD1 matches 8 bases. The length of the CDR3 is 17 residues. Unmatched junction bases numbered 14, after V lost 4 bases and J lost 3 bases. Germline V lookup: CDR1 SGHTA, CDR2 FQGNSA.

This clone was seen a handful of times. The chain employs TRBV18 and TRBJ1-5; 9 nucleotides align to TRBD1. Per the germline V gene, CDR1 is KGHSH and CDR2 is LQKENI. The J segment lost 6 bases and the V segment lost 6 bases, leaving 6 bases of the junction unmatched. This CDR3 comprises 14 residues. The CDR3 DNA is TGTGCCAGCTCGCGACAGGGGGAGAGTCAGCCCCAGCATTTT. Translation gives CASSRQGESQPQHF.

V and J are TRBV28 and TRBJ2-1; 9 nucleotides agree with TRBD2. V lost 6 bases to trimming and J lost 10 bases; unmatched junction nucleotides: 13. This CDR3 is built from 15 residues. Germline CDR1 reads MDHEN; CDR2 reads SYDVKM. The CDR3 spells CASSPYGLAGKEQFF. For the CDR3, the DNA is TGTGCCAGCAGCCCCTACGGGCTAGCGGGAAAAGAGCAGTTCTTC.

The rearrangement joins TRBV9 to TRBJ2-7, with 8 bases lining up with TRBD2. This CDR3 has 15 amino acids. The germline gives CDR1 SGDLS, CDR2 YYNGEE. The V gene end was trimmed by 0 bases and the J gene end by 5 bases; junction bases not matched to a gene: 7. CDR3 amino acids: CASSVAGGRFNEQYF. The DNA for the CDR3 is TGTGCCAGCAGCGTAGCCGGCGGGAGGTTCAACGAGCAGTACTTC.

CDR3 nucleotides: TGCGCCAGCAGCTTGGGGACTAGCGGGGCGTCAAACAATGAGCAGTTCTTC. Translating it yields CASSLGTSGASNNEQFF. J is TRBJ2-1 and V is TRBV5-1, with 12 bases matching TRBD2. Germline values: CDR1 SGHRS, CDR2 YFSETQ. After removal of 0 bases from V and 5 bases from J, the junction contained 6 bases not matched to a gene. This CDR3 is 17 amino acids long.

CDR3 in amino acids: CASSPRGGRAVDTQYF. CDR3 DNA: TGTGCCAGCAGCCCACGGGGCGGGAGGGCCGTAGATACGCAGTATTTT. This sequence joins TRBV7-2 and TRBJ2-3; 9 nucleotides align to TRBD2. This CDR3 is built from 16 residues. V shed 5 bases, J shed 5 bases, and the junction held 11 bases outside the gene matches. Per germline, CDR1 SGHTA and CDR2 FQGNSA.

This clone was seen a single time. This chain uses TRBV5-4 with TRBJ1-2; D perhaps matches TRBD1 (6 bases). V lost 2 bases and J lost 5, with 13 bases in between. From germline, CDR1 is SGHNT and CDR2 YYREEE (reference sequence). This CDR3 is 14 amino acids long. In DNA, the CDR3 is TGTGCCAGCAGCTTAAACAGGGCTATATATGGCTACACCTTC. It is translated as CASSLNRAIYGYTF. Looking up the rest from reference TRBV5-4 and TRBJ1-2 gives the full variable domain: ETGVTQSPTHLIKTRGQQVTLRCSSQSGHNTVSWYQQALGQGPQFIFQYYREEENGRGNFPPRFSGLQFPNYSSELNVNALELDDSALYLCASSLNRAIYGYTFGSGTRLTVV.

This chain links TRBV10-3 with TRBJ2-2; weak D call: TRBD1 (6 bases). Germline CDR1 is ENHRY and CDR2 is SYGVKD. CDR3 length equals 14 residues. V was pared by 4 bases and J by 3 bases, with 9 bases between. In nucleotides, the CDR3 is TGTGCCATCAGTGTCGCAGGGGACACCGGGGAGCTGTTTTTT. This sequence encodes CAISVAGDTGELFF.

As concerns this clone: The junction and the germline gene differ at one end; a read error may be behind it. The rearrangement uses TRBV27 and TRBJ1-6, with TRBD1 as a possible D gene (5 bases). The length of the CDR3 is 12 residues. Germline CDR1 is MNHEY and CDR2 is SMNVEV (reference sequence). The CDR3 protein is CASSLKSGVRGF. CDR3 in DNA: TGTGCCAGCAGTTTAAAGTCGGGGGTACGGGGCTTT.

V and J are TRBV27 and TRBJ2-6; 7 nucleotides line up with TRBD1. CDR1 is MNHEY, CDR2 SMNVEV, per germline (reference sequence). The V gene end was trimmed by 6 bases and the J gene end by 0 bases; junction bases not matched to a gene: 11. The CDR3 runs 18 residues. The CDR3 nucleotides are TGTGCCAGCAGCACAGTTGGGACAGACCTCTCTGGGGCCAACGTCCTGACTTTC. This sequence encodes CASSTVGTDLSGANVLTF.

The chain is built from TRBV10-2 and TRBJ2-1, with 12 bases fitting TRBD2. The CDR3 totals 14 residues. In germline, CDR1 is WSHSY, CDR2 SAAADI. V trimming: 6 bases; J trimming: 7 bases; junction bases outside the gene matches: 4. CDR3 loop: CASRTSGGRNEQFF. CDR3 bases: TGCGCCAGCAGGACTAGCGGGGGCAGGAATGAGCAGTTCTTC.

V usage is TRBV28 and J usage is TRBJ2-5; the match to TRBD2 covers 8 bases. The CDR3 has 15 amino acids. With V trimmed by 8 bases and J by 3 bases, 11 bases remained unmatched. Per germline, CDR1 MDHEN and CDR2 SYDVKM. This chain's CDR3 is CASDYGGAGEETQYF. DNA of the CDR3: TGTGCCAGCGACTACGGGGGGGCCGGGGAAGAGACCCAGTACTTC.